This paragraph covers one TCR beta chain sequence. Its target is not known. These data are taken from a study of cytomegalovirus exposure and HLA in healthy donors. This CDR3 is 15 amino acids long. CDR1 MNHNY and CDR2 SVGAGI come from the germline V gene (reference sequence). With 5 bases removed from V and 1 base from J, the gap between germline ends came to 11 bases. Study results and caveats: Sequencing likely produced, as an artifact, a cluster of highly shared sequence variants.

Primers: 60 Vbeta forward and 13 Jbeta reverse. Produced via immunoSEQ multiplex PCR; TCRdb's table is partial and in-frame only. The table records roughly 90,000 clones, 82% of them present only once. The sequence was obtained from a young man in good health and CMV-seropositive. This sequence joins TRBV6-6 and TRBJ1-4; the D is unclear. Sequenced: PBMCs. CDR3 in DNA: TGTGCCAGCAGTGCGCTGGGAGGAACTAATGAAAAACTGTTTTTT. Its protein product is CASSALGGTNEKLFF.